This T cell receptor (beta chain) is drawn from a study of T cells expressing NK-cell markers. The overall study: According to the study, TCR beta repertoires originated from sorted CD3+CD56+NKG2C+, CD3+CD56+NKG2C- and CD3+CD56-NKG2C+ T cells. Most of the eight sequenced donors tested HCMV-seropositive; one tested seronegative. Study-wide results and caveats: Unclear, still, was the HCMV specificity of the expanded NKG2C+ T cell clones. About six donors carried dominant NKG2C+ clonotypes that made up roughly 1.0-7.5% of their CD8+ T cells.

TCRdb reanalyzed the 5' RACE reads and collapses them to one entry per CDR3 protein, without DNA. The ten most abundant clones cover around 10% of a sample with more than 120,000 distinct CDR3 sequences. Germline V lookup: CDR1 KGHDR, CDR2 SFDVKD. This CDR3 is built from 16 residues. Regarding this clonotype: Its antigen is still unknown.

The chain recombines TRBV24-1 with TRBJ2-3; lacking DNA, the TRBD1 call made by TCRdb goes unchecked. The specimen sequenced was blood T cells: a sorted CD56 or NKG2C T cell subset, CD4+ or CD8+ T cells, or bulk PBMC T cells (not recorded which). The origin of this receptor is a man between 18 and 29 years old in good health. CDR3 loop: CATSDLQHTGVDTQYF.